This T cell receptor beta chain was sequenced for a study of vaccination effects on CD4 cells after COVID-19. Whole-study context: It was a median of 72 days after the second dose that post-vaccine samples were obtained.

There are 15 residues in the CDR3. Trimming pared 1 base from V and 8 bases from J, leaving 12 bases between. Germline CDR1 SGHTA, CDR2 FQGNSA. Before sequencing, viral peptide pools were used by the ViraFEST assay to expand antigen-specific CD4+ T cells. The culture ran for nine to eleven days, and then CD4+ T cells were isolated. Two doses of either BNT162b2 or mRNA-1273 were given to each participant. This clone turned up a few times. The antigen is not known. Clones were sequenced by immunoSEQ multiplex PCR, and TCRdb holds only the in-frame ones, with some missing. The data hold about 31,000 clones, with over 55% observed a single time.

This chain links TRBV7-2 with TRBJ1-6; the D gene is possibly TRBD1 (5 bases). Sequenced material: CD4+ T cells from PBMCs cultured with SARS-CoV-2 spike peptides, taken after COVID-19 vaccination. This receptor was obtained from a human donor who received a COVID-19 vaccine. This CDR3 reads CASSLGGGLDSPLHF. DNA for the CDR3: TGTGCCAGCAGCTTAGGGGGGGGTTTGGATTCACCCCTCCACTTT.